This T cell receptor beta chain was identified during a study of Tregs in tolerant kidney transplant recipients. This clone occurred once. What it recognizes is unknown. The CDR3 contains 14 residues. Germline CDR1 is SQVTM and CDR2 is ANQGSEA. With 4 bases clipped from V and 4 bases from J, the junction kept 4 bases outside the gene matches. Profiling relied on immunoSEQ multiplex PCR, and the TCRdb table lists in-frame clones only, not all of them. The data hold tens of thousands of clones, with roughly 93% observed a single time. General study results and limits: Few patients were studied, so findings need validation in larger groups.

The sequenced sample was CD4+ T cells from blood, obtained before the transplant. The rearrangement links TRBV29-1 to TRBJ2-2; 9 nucleotides agree with TRBD1. The receptor comes from a human donor who received a combined kidney and bone marrow transplant. The CDR3 DNA sequence: TGCAGCGTTGGGCGGGACAGGGCCACCGGGGAGCTGTTTTTT. This translates into CSVGRDRATGELFF.